These T cell receptor beta chains were read from a single sample in a study of CD8 T cells in Susac syndrome. TCRdb analysed the immunoSEQ multiplex PCR reads with MiXCR anew, one entry per CDR3 protein. Of about 290,000 distinct CDR3 sequences in the sample, 75% to 85% were seen once. The sequenced material came from CD8+ T cells from PBMCs. These receptors all stem from a human donor with multiple sclerosis. Each CDR3 is given with its conserved first and last residue. The D gene is left open where the match is weak. Clone size is stated in some rows and not others, as once, few, many or a class when expanded.

d_call: .; j_call: TRBJ2-3; v_call: TRBV30; clone_size: .; cdr3_length: 13; cdr3_aa: CAWSRAGADTQYF; cdr3_nt: TGTGCCTGGAGTAGGGCCGGGGCAGATACGCAGTATTTT
d_call: TRBD2; j_call: TRBJ2-3; v_call: TRBV28; clone_size: .; cdr3_length: 15; cdr3_aa: CASFLWTSTLGTQYF; cdr3_nt: TGTGCCAGCTTTTTATGGACTAGCACCTTAGGTACGCAGTATTTT
d_call: .; j_call: TRBJ2-7; v_call: TRBV15; clone_size: .; cdr3_length: 12; cdr3_aa: CATSITSVEQYF; cdr3_nt: TGTGCCACCAGCATTACCAGCGTCGAGCAGTACTTC
d_call: .; j_call: TRBJ2-1; v_call: TRBV30; clone_size: .; cdr3_length: 12; cdr3_aa: CAWSDPPDEQFF; cdr3_nt: TGTGCCTGGAGTGACCCGCCGGATGAGCAGTTCTTC
d_call: .; j_call: TRBJ2-1; v_call: TRBV27; clone_size: once; cdr3_length: 12; cdr3_aa: CASTDMRGEQFF; cdr3_nt: TGTGCCAGCACGGACATGAGGGGTGAGCAGTTCTTC
d_call: .; j_call: TRBJ2-2; v_call: TRBV6-5; clone_size: few; cdr3_length: 17; cdr3_aa: CASSLKSGQPNTGELFF; cdr3_nt: TGTGCCAGCAGTTTAAAATCCGGACAGCCGAACACCGGGGAGCTGTTTTTT
d_call: .; j_call: TRBJ2-5; v_call: TRBV28; clone_size: .; cdr3_length: 16; cdr3_aa: CASSPQWGPSQETQYF; cdr3_nt: TGTGCCAGCAGCCCTCAGTGGGGACCGAGCCAAGAGACCCAGTACTTC
d_call: .; j_call: TRBJ1-3; v_call: TRBV7-2; clone_size: .; cdr3_length: 13; cdr3_aa: CASSPVQGNTIYF; cdr3_nt: TGTGCCAGCAGCCCGGTCCAGGGAAACACCATATATTTT
d_call: .; j_call: TRBJ2-7; v_call: TRBV4-3; clone_size: .; cdr3_length: 12; cdr3_aa: CASRGLGGEQYF; cdr3_nt: TGCGCCAGCAGGGGGTTAGGGGGCGAGCAGTACTTC
d_call: .; j_call: TRBJ2-7; v_call: TRBV19; clone_size: .; cdr3_length: 14; cdr3_aa: CASNQGLRSYEQYF; cdr3_nt: TGTGCCAGTAACCAGGGGCTAAGGTCCTACGAGCAGTACTTC
d_call: TRBD2; j_call: TRBJ2-1; v_call: TRBV12-3/TRBV12-4; clone_size: .; cdr3_length: 15; cdr3_aa: CASSETSGAYNEQFF; cdr3_nt: TGTGCCAGCAGTGAGACTAGCGGAGCCTACAATGAGCAGTTCTTC
d_call: .; j_call: TRBJ2-3; v_call: TRBV7-2; clone_size: .; cdr3_length: 14; cdr3_aa: CASSLADSTDTQYF; cdr3_nt: TGTGCCAGCAGCTTAGCGGACAGCACAGATACGCAGTATTTT
d_call: .; j_call: TRBJ2-1; v_call: TRBV19; clone_size: once; cdr3_length: 13; cdr3_aa: CASSNSGLNEQFF; cdr3_nt: TGTGCCAGTAGTAACAGCGGGCTCAATGAGCAGTTCTTC
d_call: .; j_call: TRBJ1-1; v_call: TRBV7-9; clone_size: .; cdr3_length: 12; cdr3_aa: CASRGTNTEAFF; cdr3_nt: TGTGCCAGCCGTGGAACGAACACTGAAGCTTTCTTT
d_call: TRBD1; j_call: TRBJ2-5; v_call: TRBV15; clone_size: .; cdr3_length: 15; cdr3_aa: CATSRGQGEGETQYF; cdr3_nt: TGTGCCACCAGCAGAGGACAGGGGGAAGGGGAGACCCAGTACTTC
d_call: TRBD2; j_call: TRBJ2-1; v_call: TRBV20-1; clone_size: .; cdr3_length: 21; cdr3_aa: CSARDSGVLRSGRWINNEQFF; cdr3_nt: TGCAGTGCTAGAGACTCCGGGGTCCTCCGTAGCGGGAGATGGATTAACAATGAGCAGTTCTTC
d_call: .; j_call: TRBJ1-1; v_call: TRBV11-2; clone_size: .; cdr3_length: 15; cdr3_aa: CASSPRYGLRTEAFF; cdr3_nt: TGTGCCAGCAGCCCCCGGTATGGGTTGAGGACTGAAGCTTTCTTT
d_call: TRBD1; j_call: TRBJ2-7; v_call: TRBV6-2/TRBV6-3; clone_size: .; cdr3_length: 13; cdr3_aa: CASRTGFGYEQYF; cdr3_nt: TGTGCCAGCAGGACAGGGTTCGGCTACGAGCAGTACTTC
d_call: .; j_call: TRBJ1-5; v_call: TRBV21-1; clone_size: .; cdr3_length: 12; cdr3_aa: CASSKVAPPQHF; cdr3_nt: TGTGCCAGCAGCAAAGTTGCGCCGCCCCAGCATTTT
d_call: .; j_call: TRBJ2-7; v_call: TRBV6-2/TRBV6-3; clone_size: .; cdr3_length: 12; cdr3_aa: CASRSNFDEQYF; cdr3_nt: TGTGCCAGCAGATCGAACTTCGACGAGCAGTACTTC
d_call: TRBD2; j_call: TRBJ2-1; v_call: TRBV7-8; clone_size: .; cdr3_length: 17; cdr3_aa: CASSLVASGTPYNEQFF; cdr3_nt: TGTGCCAGCAGCTTAGTGGCTAGCGGGACCCCCTACAATGAGCAGTTCTTC
d_call: .; j_call: TRBJ2-2; v_call: TRBV12-3/TRBV12-4; clone_size: .; cdr3_length: 14; cdr3_aa: CASSTWPNRGELFF; cdr3_nt: TGTGCCAGCAGTACCTGGCCTAACCGCGGGGAGCTGTTTTTT
d_call: .; j_call: TRBJ2-7; v_call: TRBV20-1; clone_size: .; cdr3_length: 12; cdr3_aa: CSAPTTGLEQYF; cdr3_nt: TGCAGTGCCCCAACCACAGGGCTTGAGCAGTACTTC
d_call: TRBD2; j_call: TRBJ2-1; v_call: TRBV4-3; clone_size: .; cdr3_length: 21; cdr3_aa: CASSQDWTSGMPDSSYNEQFF; cdr3_nt: TGCGCCAGCAGCCAGGATTGGACTAGCGGGATGCCCGATAGCTCCTACAATGAGCAGTTCTTC
d_call: .; j_call: TRBJ1-1; v_call: TRBV20-1; clone_size: .; cdr3_length: 14; cdr3_aa: CSARDWGGGTEAFF; cdr3_nt: TGCAGTGCTAGAGACTGGGGGGGTGGCACTGAAGCTTTCTTT
d_call: .; j_call: TRBJ2-1; v_call: TRBV4-3; clone_size: .; cdr3_length: 14; cdr3_aa: CASSQGSGNNKQFF; cdr3_nt: TGCGCCAGCAGCCAAGGTTCGGGGAACAATAAGCAGTTCTTC
d_call: TRBD1; j_call: TRBJ1-1; v_call: TRBV7-9; clone_size: .; cdr3_length: 16; cdr3_aa: CASSRTGGNMNTEAFF; cdr3_nt: TGTGCCAGCAGCCGGACAGGGGGGAACATGAACACTGAAGCTTTCTTT
d_call: TRBD1; j_call: TRBJ2-7; v_call: TRBV7-8; clone_size: .; cdr3_length: 17; cdr3_aa: CASSLGAGTGSSYEQYF; cdr3_nt: TGTGCCAGCAGCTTAGGGGCCGGGACAGGGAGCTCCTACGAGCAGTACTTC
d_call: .; j_call: TRBJ2-7; v_call: TRBV19; clone_size: .; cdr3_length: 13; cdr3_aa: CASSTGGTYEQYF; cdr3_nt: TGTGCCAGTAGTACCGGAGGTACCTACGAGCAGTACTTC
d_call: TRBD2; j_call: TRBJ2-5; v_call: TRBV7-2; clone_size: few; cdr3_length: 14; cdr3_aa: CASSSGTSEETQYF; cdr3_nt: TGTGCCAGCAGCTCCGGGACTAGCGAAGAGACCCAGTACTTC
d_call: .; j_call: TRBJ1-1; v_call: TRBV11-2; clone_size: .; cdr3_length: 13; cdr3_aa: CAGRRAGTTEAFF; cdr3_nt: TGTGCCGGACGGAGGGCGGGGACCACTGAAGCTTTCTTT
d_call: .; j_call: TRBJ1-2; v_call: TRBV12-3/TRBV12-4; clone_size: once; cdr3_length: 15; cdr3_aa: CASSLDQGTNYGYTF; cdr3_nt: TGTGCCAGCAGTTTAGACCAGGGTACCAACTATGGCTACACCTTC
d_call: TRBD2; j_call: TRBJ2-2; v_call: TRBV10-3; clone_size: .; cdr3_length: 14; cdr3_aa: CAILTGGNTGELFF; cdr3_nt: TGTGCCATCCTAACGGGGGGGAACACCGGGGAGCTGTTTTTT
d_call: TRBD2; j_call: TRBJ2-3; v_call: TRBV7-4; clone_size: .; cdr3_length: 18; cdr3_aa: CASSAPTSGRSKPCLEYF; cdr3_nt: TGTGCCAGCAGCGCCCCGACTAGCGGGAGGTCTAAACCGTGCTTGGAGTATTTT
d_call: .; j_call: TRBJ2-2; v_call: TRBV12-3/TRBV12-4; clone_size: .; cdr3_length: 16; cdr3_aa: CASGGAERESGGELFF; cdr3_nt: TGTGCCAGCGGGGGGGCTGAGCGGGAAAGCGGCGGGGAGCTGTTTTTT
d_call: TRBD2; j_call: TRBJ2-1; v_call: TRBV9; clone_size: once; cdr3_length: 17; cdr3_aa: CASSVLPIAGGINEQFF; cdr3_nt: TGTGCCAGCAGCGTACTCCCGATAGCGGGAGGTATTAATGAGCAGTTCTTC
d_call: TRBD2; j_call: TRBJ2-1; v_call: TRBV5-8; clone_size: .; cdr3_length: 18; cdr3_aa: CASSPGLAGFISYNEQFF; cdr3_nt: TGTGCCAGCAGCCCGGGACTAGCGGGATTTATCTCCTACAATGAGCAGTTCTTC
d_call: TRBD1; j_call: TRBJ2-1; v_call: TRBV4-1; clone_size: .; cdr3_length: 19; cdr3_aa: CASSRKWDMAGGIGNEQFF; cdr3_nt: TGCGCCAGCAGCCGGAAATGGGACATGGCAGGGGGAATAGGCAATGAGCAGTTCTTC
d_call: .; j_call: TRBJ2-3; v_call: TRBV19; clone_size: .; cdr3_length: 13; cdr3_aa: CASSIWDLDTQYF; cdr3_nt: TGTGCCAGTAGTATTTGGGATTTAGATACGCAGTATTTT
d_call: .; j_call: TRBJ2-1; v_call: TRBV5-6; clone_size: .; cdr3_length: 15; cdr3_aa: CASSLAPSLHNEQFF; cdr3_nt: TGTGCCAGCAGCTTGGCCCCCTCTCTCCACAATGAGCAGTTCTTC
d_call: TRBD2; j_call: TRBJ2-5; v_call: TRBV6-5; clone_size: few; cdr3_length: 16; cdr3_aa: CASSYSRLAETETQYF; cdr3_nt: TGTGCCAGCAGTTACTCGAGACTAGCGGAGACGGAGACCCAGTACTTC
d_call: .; j_call: TRBJ2-2; v_call: TRBV3-1; clone_size: .; cdr3_length: 16; cdr3_aa: CASGILDRLGTGELFF; cdr3_nt: TGTGCCAGCGGAATTCTGGACCGCCTGGGGACCGGGGAGCTGTTTTTT
d_call: TRBD2; j_call: TRBJ2-1; v_call: TRBV7-2; clone_size: .; cdr3_length: 13; cdr3_aa: CASSPREGGEQFF; cdr3_nt: TGTGCCAGCAGCCCCCGGGAGGGCGGTGAGCAGTTCTTC
d_call: .; j_call: TRBJ1-4; v_call: TRBV4-1; clone_size: .; cdr3_length: 17; cdr3_aa: CASSQDPWSATNEKLFF; cdr3_nt: TGCGCCAGCAGCCAAGATCCGTGGTCAGCAACTAATGAAAAACTGTTTTTT
d_call: TRBD1; j_call: TRBJ1-1; v_call: TRBV28; clone_size: .; cdr3_length: 17; cdr3_aa: CASSPRQGFVSNTEAFF; cdr3_nt: TGTGCCAGCAGCCCCCGACAGGGATTCGTTTCGAACACTGAAGCTTTCTTT
d_call: .; j_call: TRBJ1-1; v_call: TRBV2; clone_size: .; cdr3_length: 14; cdr3_aa: CASSVGTLSTEAFF; cdr3_nt: TGTGCCAGCAGTGTTGGGACGTTGAGCACTGAAGCTTTCTTT
d_call: TRBD2; j_call: TRBJ2-5; v_call: TRBV29-1; clone_size: .; cdr3_length: 15; cdr3_aa: CSVEVQRGYQETQYF; cdr3_nt: TGCAGCGTTGAAGTCCAGCGGGGATACCAAGAGACCCAGTACTTC
d_call: TRBD1; j_call: TRBJ2-7; v_call: TRBV7-8; clone_size: .; cdr3_length: 15; cdr3_aa: CASSSTGTGSYEQYF; cdr3_nt: TGTGCCAGCAGCTCGACCGGGACAGGTTCCTACGAGCAGTACTTC
d_call: TRBD1; j_call: TRBJ2-1; v_call: TRBV4-3; clone_size: .; cdr3_length: 18; cdr3_aa: CASSQQSPGQGAINEQFF; cdr3_nt: TGCGCCAGCAGCCAACAATCACCGGGACAGGGGGCGATCAATGAGCAGTTCTTC
d_call: .; j_call: TRBJ2-5; v_call: TRBV19; clone_size: few; cdr3_length: 13; cdr3_aa: CASSIDLEETQYF; cdr3_nt: TGTGCCAGTAGTATAGATCTGGAGGAGACCCAGTACTTC
d_call: TRBD1; j_call: TRBJ1-2; v_call: TRBV27; clone_size: .; cdr3_length: 15; cdr3_aa: CASSFLGQGAGGYTF; cdr3_nt: TGTGCCAGCAGTTTCTTAGGACAGGGGGCGGGTGGCTACACCTTC
d_call: TRBD1; j_call: TRBJ2-1; v_call: TRBV30; clone_size: few; cdr3_length: 17; cdr3_aa: CAWSVPRRDSPWNEQFF; cdr3_nt: TGTGCCTGGAGTGTCCCTAGACGGGACAGCCCCTGGAATGAGCAGTTCTTC
d_call: .; j_call: TRBJ2-3; v_call: TRBV28; clone_size: .; cdr3_length: 14; cdr3_aa: CAGSLPGSTDTQYF; cdr3_nt: TGTGCCGGCAGTTTACCAGGTAGCACAGATACGCAGTATTTT
d_call: .; j_call: TRBJ2-7; v_call: TRBV5-6; clone_size: .; cdr3_length: 16; cdr3_aa: CASSFSQDSPTYEQYF; cdr3_nt: TGTGCCAGCAGCTTTTCCCAGGACTCTCCTACCTACGAGCAGTACTTC
d_call: .; j_call: TRBJ1-4; v_call: TRBV14; clone_size: .; cdr3_length: 16; cdr3_aa: CASSLTDGATNEKLFF; cdr3_nt: TGTGCCAGCAGCCTTACTGACGGAGCAACTAATGAAAAACTGTTTTTT